Only a few counts were recorded for the clone carrying this T cell receptor (beta chain). Its target is unknown. Germline V gene data show CDR1 as SGHNT and CDR2 as YYREEE (reference sequence). J was trimmed by 0 bases and V by 0 bases; bases with no gene match: 6. This CDR3 comprises 18 residues. This sample is drawn from a study of beta chain features in type 1 diabetes. Notes on the study in general: Shortening that was moderate but significant affected the TCRB CDR3s of Type 1 diabetes patients in all four CD4+ subsets. Whether HLA type influences TCRB rearrangement remained unresolved here.

The authors reverse transcribed all of the isolated RNA, so sequencing captured expressed TCRB transcripts. The read count averaged roughly 4 million across naive, central memory and regulatory T cell samples. Measured with immunoSEQ multiplex PCR; TCRdb has only the in-frame clones, and not every one. The top ten hold roughly 1% of the sample, which has approximately 170,000 clones, 7.8% seen once. Purity exceeded 95% in all sorted populations. This TCR came from a woman between 35 and 50 years old with type 1 diabetes. The chain links TRBV5-4 to TRBJ1-5, with TRBD1 matching over 10 bases. Sequenced input: central memory CD4+ T cells from blood. In DNA form, the CDR3 reads TGTGCCAGCAGCTTGGGGACAGGGGGGAAGAATAGCAATCAGCCCCAGCATTTT. This codes for CASSLGTGGKNSNQPQHF.